The 7 T cell receptor beta chains below come from one sample, sequenced in a study of vaccination effects on CD4 cells after COVID-19. Antigen-specific CD4+ T cell clonotypes were called by their expansion after viral peptide-pool culture in ViraFEST. With more than 9 days of culture completed, CD4+ T cells were isolated. Absence of prior SARS-CoV-2 infection characterized the vaccine recipients, who showed negative nucleocapsid antibodies. Sequencing was performed with immunoSEQ multiplex PCR; in TCRdb, only in-frame clones are kept and a portion is missing. The sample lists about 27,000 clones; approximately 70% were seen once. Antigen specificity for these receptors is unknown. This material consisted of CD4+ T cells from PBMCs cultured with HCoV-NL63 spike peptides, taken before COVID-19 vaccination. The origin of the receptors is a human donor who received a COVID-19 vaccine.

In this sample, this clone turned up a few times. V is TRBV3-1 (or the pseudogene TRBV3-2) and J is TRBJ1-3; possibly TRBD1 for D (6 bases). The CDR3 spans 14 residues. The V end was cut by 4 bases, the J end by 0 bases, with 7 bases between. Germline V gene data show CDR1 as LGHDT and CDR2 as YNNKEL (reference sequence). Here the CDR3 DNA reads TGTGCCAGCAGCCGGGACACCTCTGGAAACACCATATATTTT. Translated: CASSRDTSGNTIYF.

The V and J genes are TRBV15 and TRBJ1-6; D is unclear. This CDR3 has 15 residues. The V gene lost 0 bases and the J gene lost 8 bases, with 11 bases spanning the gap. Germline values: CDR1 LNHNV, CDR2 YYDKDF (reference sequence). The CDR3 DNA sequence: TGTGCCACCAGCAGAGATCTGCAACTCTATTCACCCCTCCACTTT. It translates to CATSRDLQLYSPLHF.

The chain joins TRBV15 to TRBJ2-7, with TRBD1 matching over 12 bases. The junction had 5 bases not matched to a gene; V was cut back by 5 bases and J by 6 bases. Germline lookup yields CDR1 LNHNV and CDR2 YYDKDF (reference sequence). The CDR3 covers 14 residues. For the CDR3, the DNA is TGTGCCACCAGCGGGGACAGGGGGCAGTTCGAGCAGTACTTC. Its protein is CATSGDRGQFEQYF.

This rearrangement joins TRBV4-1 to TRBJ1-6; D not resolved. The CDR3 totals 14 residues. CDR1 is MGHRA, CDR2 YSYEKL, per germline. The ends were cut back, 1 base at V and 6 bases at J, with 7 bases in the middle. DNA for the CDR3: TGCGCCAGCAGCCAAGGGTATTCTAATTCACCCCTCCACTTT. Encoded protein: CASSQGYSNSPLHF.

A few counts support this clone. This rearrangement joins TRBV5-4 to TRBJ1-2; D may be TRBD1 (6 bases). The CDR3 sequence is 14 residues long. The V gene's germline CDR1 is SGHNT and CDR2 YYREEE (reference sequence). Trimming shortened V by 2 bases and J by 2 bases, and 10 bases separated the two germline ends. The chain's CDR3 is CASSLEDRNYGYTF. The CDR3 DNA reads TGTGCCAGCAGCTTAGAGGACAGAAACTATGGCTACACCTTC. Variable domain in full (rest from reference TRBV5-4 and TRBJ1-2): ETGVTQSPTHLIKTRGQQVTLRCSSQSGHNTVSWYQQALGQGPQFIFQYYREEENGRGNFPPRFSGLQFPNYSSELNVNALELDDSALYLCASSLEDRNYGYTFGSGTRLTVV.

This sequence joins TRBV5-4 and TRBJ2-5, with a weak D call TRBD2 (6 bases). CDR3 length equals 15 residues. V lost 4 bases and J lost 3, with 16 bases in between. Germline V lookup: CDR1 SGHNT, CDR2 YYREEE (reference sequence). The CDR3 here is CASSVSGTSKETQYF. DNA for the CDR3: TGTGCCAGCAGCGTCTCCGGGACTTCAAAAGAGACCCAGTACTTC.

V and J are TRBV3-1 (or the pseudogene TRBV3-2) and TRBJ1-2; perhaps TRBD1 as D (6 bases). The germline gives CDR1 LGHDT, CDR2 YNNKEL (reference sequence). V was pared by 1 base and J by 8 bases, with 11 bases between. The length of the CDR3 is 13 residues. CDR3: CASSQATGRGYTF. In DNA form, the CDR3 reads TGTGCCAGCAGCCAAGCAACAGGGAGAGGCTACACCTTC.